The 29 T cell receptor beta chains in this list originate from one sample, sequenced in a study of memory CD4+ T cells and cytomegalovirus serostatus (dated by TCRdb to the late 2010s). Libraries came from the immunoSEQ multiplex PCR assay. TCRdb's version of the immuneACCESS table is confined to in-frame rearrangements and falls short of the full clone set. An unresolved V gene accounts for under half of the shortfall where checked; the remainder is of unknown origin. The table for this sample lists 40,000 to 55,000 clones; over 65% of them were counted only once. The top ten clonotypes cover approximately 1.9% of the sample. A FACSAria II was used to sort memory CD4+ T cells, defined as single viable CD3+CD4+CD8-CD45RO+ cells. What was sequenced was memory CD4+ T cells from blood. All receptors derive from an adult in good health and CMV-seronegative.

The CDR3 DNA is TGTGCCAGCTCACCACCGTCGAGGGGCGAGAACACTGAAGCTTTCTTT. Its protein is CASSPPSRGENTEAFF. This sequence joins TRBV18 and TRBJ1-1, with a possible D match to TRBD1 (5 bases). Germline V CDR1 and CDR2: KGHSH, LQKENI. V was clipped by 0 bases and J by 1 base, with 12 bases between them. This CDR3 has 16 residues.

The rearrangement joins TRBV6-5 to TRBJ2-3, with 7 bases fitting TRBD2. With 7 bases clipped from V and 2 bases from J, the junction kept 9 bases outside the gene matches. Germline CDR1 and CDR2: MNHEY and SVGAGI. This CDR3 spans 15 amino acids. The chain's CDR3 is CASTEASGDTDTQYF. CDR3 nucleotides: TGTGCCAGCACAGAGGCCAGCGGGGACACAGATACGCAGTATTTT.

The chain recombines TRBV11-3 with TRBJ2-2; D not resolved. The germline V gene has CDR1 SGHNT and CDR2 YENEEA. Trimming removed 1 base at V and 6 bases at J, with 9 bases between. There are 14 residues in the CDR3. The CDR3: CASSLVAIPGELFF. The DNA for the CDR3 is TGTGCCAGCAGCTTAGTGGCGATTCCCGGGGAGCTGTTTTTT.

The chain carries TRBV10-2 and TRBJ1-6, with D unclear. The CDR3 runs 15 residues. Germline CDR1 reads WSHSY; CDR2 reads SAAADI. The V gene lost 6 bases and the J gene lost 7 bases, with 16 bases spanning the gap. The CDR3 spells CASREDGFPNSPLHF. DNA for the CDR3: TGCGCCAGCAGAGAGGACGGATTCCCAAATTCACCCCTCCACTTT.

The chain links TRBV7-6 to TRBJ2-1; 9 bases agree with TRBD1. Per germline, CDR1 SGHVS and CDR2 FNYEAQ. The CDR3 contains 15 residues. The junction had 5 bases not matched to a gene; V was cut back by 5 bases and J by 3 bases. The CDR3 protein is CASSPGTGRYNEQFF. Here the CDR3 DNA reads TGTGCCAGCAGCCCCGGGACAGGGCGCTACAATGAGCAGTTCTTC. Based on the CDR3 plus reference TRBV7-6 and TRBJ2-1, the full variable domain is GAGVSQSPRYKVTKRGQDVALRCDPISGHVSLYWYRQALGQGPEFLTYFNYEAQQDKSGLPNDRFSAERPEGSISTLTIQRTEQRDSAMYRCASSPGTGRYNEQFFGPGTRLTVL.

The chain couples TRBV11-2 to TRBJ1-6; D unresolved. The CDR3 has 15 amino acids. Germline CDR1 is SGHAT and CDR2 is FQNNGV. Trimming removed 5 bases from V and 9 bases from J, with 17 bases in between. The CDR3 bases are TGTGCCAGCAGCCTAGCCGGGAGGCAACGTTCACCCCTCCACTTT. Translating gives CASSLAGRQRSPLHF.

The chain employs TRBV7-2 and TRBJ2-7, with D unclear. Trimming shortened V by 2 bases and J by 2 bases, and 13 bases separated the two germline ends. Germline assignment: CDR1 SGHTA and CDR2 FQGNSA. The CDR3 is made up of 15 amino acids. In DNA form, the CDR3 reads TGTGCCAGCAGCTTAAGCATTCCTCAGGCCTACGAGCAGTACTTC. Protein sequence: CASSLSIPQAYEQYF.

Worth noting for this clone: At the DNA level, this CDR3 is encoded by other sequences in the same sample as well. The chain employs TRBV6-1 and TRBJ1-5, with a possible D match to TRBD1 (6 bases). The V gene's germline CDR1 is MNHNS and CDR2 SASEGT. The CDR3 covers 14 residues. The ends were cut back, 3 bases at V and 6 bases at J, with 12 bases in the middle. CDR3 coding DNA: TGTGCCAGCAGTGATTCAGGAGGGGGTCAGCCCCAGCATTTT. This translates into CASSDSGGGQPQHF.

The gene calls are TRBV28 and TRBJ1-4; 8 positions agree with TRBD1. The germline CDR1 and CDR2 sequences are MDHEN and SYDVKM. This CDR3 comprises 16 residues. V lost 6 bases, J lost 8 bases, and 14 bases stayed unmatched. CDR3 sequence (DNA): TGTGCCAGCAGCTTACGGGAGCAGGGGGCTGGAGAAAAACTGTTTTTT. The encoded protein is CASSLREQGAGEKLFF.

CDR3 region: CASSQDRQNYNEQFF. CDR3 nucleotide sequence: TGTGCCAGCAGCCAAGACCGACAAAACTACAATGAGCAGTTCTTC. The chain combines TRBV4-2 with TRBJ2-1; D not resolved. Germline CDR1 LGHNA, CDR2 YNFKEQ. Trimming took off 0 bases at V and 3 bases at J, with 9 bases between the two ends. The CDR3 has 15 residues.

The gene calls are TRBV6-1 and TRBJ2-7, with D uncertain. The CDR3 runs to 15 residues. The ends were cut back, 8 bases at V and 0 bases at J, with 17 bases in the middle. In germline, CDR1 is MNHNS, CDR2 SASEGT. The chain's CDR3 is CASALVAGSSYEQYF. CDR3 nucleotides: TGTGCCAGCGCCCTCGTGGCCGGTAGCTCCTACGAGCAGTACTTC.

This clone showed up just once. The V call is TRBV28, the J call TRBJ2-7; D might be TRBD2 (6 bases). The germline CDR1 and CDR2 sequences are MDHEN and SYDVKM. This CDR3 has 15 residues. Trimming took off 7 bases at V and 2 bases at J, with 18 bases between the two ends. The CDR3 coding sequence is TGTGCCAGCACTCCTGGGGGGACCTCTCCCTACGAGCAGTACTTC. Residues: CASTPGGTSPYEQYF.

The chain links TRBV4-2 to TRBJ1-2, with D maybe TRBD1 (5 bases). CDR3 size: 16 residues. V was clipped by 1 base and J by 2 bases, with 14 bases between them. Germline V gene lookup returns CDR1 LGHNA and CDR2 YNFKEQ. The CDR3 nucleotides are TGTGCCAGCAGCCAAGTGGTGGGGGAGGTAAACTATGGCTACACCTTC. Translation: CASSQVVGEVNYGYTF.

V usage is TRBV11-1 and J usage is TRBJ2-3; no reliable D call. Germline V lookup: CDR1 SGHAT, CDR2 FQDESV (reference sequence). The V end was cut by 5 bases, the J end by 0 bases, with 12 bases between. This CDR3 comprises 15 residues. The CDR3 sequence is CASSPMALSTDTQYF. In DNA form, the CDR3 reads TGTGCCAGCAGCCCCATGGCACTTAGCACAGATACGCAGTATTTT.

The rearrangement uses TRBV9 and TRBJ2-3; D unresolved. The CDR3 has 16 amino acids. Per germline, CDR1 SGDLS and CDR2 YYNGEE. The V end was cut by 0 bases, the J end by 1 base, with 12 bases between. The CDR3 region is CASSVESNWGTDTQYF. The CDR3 coding sequence is TGTGCCAGCAGCGTAGAAAGCAACTGGGGCACAGATACGCAGTATTTT.

This chain links TRBV18 with TRBJ2-7, with TRBD1 matching 8 bases. Losses at the gene ends were 5 bases for V and 0 bases for J; bases not matched to a gene: 6. The CDR3 extends over 15 amino acids. Per germline, CDR1 KGHSH and CDR2 LQKENI. The CDR3: CASSEGQASSYEQYF. The CDR3 nucleotides read TGTGCCAGCTCAGAGGGACAGGCGAGCTCCTACGAGCAGTACTTC.

J is TRBJ1-6 and V is TRBV28; D gene unclear. The length of the CDR3 is 14 residues. Germline CDR1 is MDHEN and CDR2 is SYDVKM. V was cut by 2 bases and J by 4 bases, with 6 bases left in between. The CDR3 sequence is CASSLTGYNSPLHF. The CDR3 DNA reads as TGTGCCAGCAGTTTAACCGGATATAATTCACCCCTCCACTTT.

V usage is TRBV7-3 and J usage is TRBJ2-1; D perhaps matches TRBD2 (5 bases). Germline CDR1 reads SGHTA; CDR2 reads FQGTGA. Trimming cost V 5 bases and J 0 bases, with 11 bases left between them. The CDR3 has 15 amino acids. CDR3 nucleotides: TGTGCCAGCAGCCGAGACACTAGCTCCTACAATGAGCAGTTCTTC. It is translated as CASSRDTSSYNEQFF.

The V and J genes are TRBV11-2 and TRBJ2-7; 8 bases map to TRBD2. Germline V gives CDR1 SGHAT, CDR2 FQNNGV. The ends lost 5 bases at V and 4 bases at J; junction bases unmatched: 7. The CDR3 is made up of 14 amino acids. In nucleotides, the CDR3 is TGTGCCAGCAGCCGGGGGGGCTCGTCGTACGAGCAGTACTTC. The encoded protein is CASSRGGSSYEQYF.

The chain recombines TRBV7-9 with TRBJ2-7; D ambiguous. The CDR3 runs 11 residues. V gave up 5 bases and J gave up 2 bases, with 4 bases separating them. The germline V gene encodes CDR1 SEHNR and CDR2 FQNEAQ (reference sequence). CDR3 DNA sequence: TGTGCCAGCAGCCGAACCTACGAGCAGTACTTC. This sequence encodes CASSRTYEQYF.

The gene calls are TRBV5-6 and TRBJ2-7; no definite D call. The germline CDR1 and CDR2 sequences are SGHDT and YYEEEE. CDR3 size: 11 residues. The V end lost 4 bases, the J end lost 0 bases, and 2 bases lay between the germline ends. The CDR3 loop is CASSISYEQYF. The DNA of the CDR3 is TGTGCCAGCAGCATCTCCTACGAGCAGTACTTC.

V gene TRBV2 combines with J gene TRBJ2-5, with D uncertain. V shed 6 bases and J shed 3 bases, with 8 bases lying between them. This CDR3 contains 12 residues. CDR1 and CDR2 (germline): SNHLY, FYNNEI. CDR3 sequence (DNA): TGTGCCAGCAGGACATCGGAAGAGACCCAGTACTTC. It translates to CASRTSEETQYF.

This clone was detected a few times. The rearrangement links TRBV12-5 to TRBJ1-1; D not resolved. The CDR3 is made up of 11 amino acids. The V end lost 4 bases, the J end lost 3 bases, and 3 bases lay between the germline ends. CDR1 and CDR2 from the germline V gene are LGHNT and FRNRAP. The CDR3 DNA sequence: TGTGCTAGTGGTTGGGACACTGAAGCTTTCTTT. Translating gives CASGWDTEAFF.

The V and J genes are TRBV7-2 and TRBJ2-2; 8 bases align to TRBD1. This CDR3 has 14 residues. After removal of 5 bases from V and 5 bases from J, the junction contained 4 bases not matched to a gene. Germline loops: CDR1 SGHTA, CDR2 FQGNSA. The DNA for the CDR3 is TGTGCCAGCAGCCTCAGGGGGCGGACCGGGGAGCTGTTTTTT. As protein: CASSLRGRTGELFF. Together with reference TRBV7-2 and TRBJ2-2, the CDR3 gives the full variable domain: GAGVSQSPSNKVTEKGKDVELRCDPISGHTALYWYRQSLGQGLEFLIYFQGNSAPDKSGLPSDRFSAERTGGSVSTLTIQRTQQEDSAVYLCASSLRGRTGELFFGEGSRLTVL.

This chain joins TRBV2 and TRBJ2-5; the match to TRBD2 covers 7 bases. With V trimmed by 4 bases and J by 4 bases, 6 bases remained unmatched. The germline gives CDR1 SNHLY, CDR2 FYNNEI. This CDR3 is 14 amino acids long. In DNA form, the CDR3 reads TGTGCCAGCAGTGGGGTAGCGGGTGGAGAGACCCAGTACTTC. Amino acids: CASSGVAGGETQYF. The full variable domain, with the rest looked up from reference TRBV2 and TRBJ2-5, is EPEVTQTPSHQVTQMGQEVILRCVPISNHLYFYWYRQILGQKVEFLVSFYNNEISEKSEIFDDQFSVERPDGSNFTLKIRSTKLEDSAMYFCASSGVAGGETQYFGPGTRLLVL.

The chain uses TRBV19 and TRBJ1-5; D is undetermined. The CDR3 covers 14 residues. Germline V gene lookup returns CDR1 LNHDA and CDR2 SQIVND (reference sequence). With 8 bases removed from V and 4 bases from J, the gap between germline ends came to 15 bases. CDR3 sequence: CASRPRLLNQPQHF. The CDR3 nucleotides are TGTGCCAGTCGCCCTAGACTGTTGAATCAGCCCCAGCATTTT. Complete variable domain (other parts from reference TRBV19 and TRBJ1-5): DGGITQSPKYLFRKEGQNVTLSCEQNLNHDAMYWYRQDPGQGLRLIYYSQIVNDFQKGDIAEGYSVSREKKESFPLTVTSAQKNPTAFYLCASRPRLLNQPQHFGDGTRLSIL.

This clone appeared a few times. The gene calls are TRBV21-1 and TRBJ1-3; the table's TRBD1 call for D was not verified on the DNA. TRBV21-1 counts as a pseudogene. The CDR3 covers 18 residues. CDR3 in amino acids: CASSKVRSGASSGNTIYF. The CDR3 region has the DNA TGTGCCAGCAGCAAAGTAAGGTCAGGGGCGAGCTCTGGAAACACCATATATTTT.

This clone occurred once. This sequence joins TRBV18 and TRBJ2-5, with D maybe TRBD2 (6 bases). The germline V gene has CDR1 KGHSH and CDR2 LQKENI. This CDR3 is 15 amino acids long. V lost 2 bases, J lost 5 bases, and 15 bases lay in between. CDR3 protein: CASSPISGGYETQYF. CDR3 DNA: TGTGCCAGCTCACCAATCTCCGGGGGTTATGAGACCCAGTACTTC.

This rearrangement joins TRBV11-2 to TRBJ2-5, with 13 bases aligning to TRBD2. Germline CDR1 reads SGHAT; CDR2 reads FQNNGV. V dropped 5 bases and J dropped 1; count of bases not matched to a gene: 10. The CDR3 extends over 18 amino acids. CDR3 region: CASSARTSGGVFQETQYF. The CDR3 DNA reads as TGTGCCAGCAGCGCCAGGACTAGCGGGGGTGTGTTCCAAGAGACCCAGTACTTC.